The rows below give T cell receptor beta chains drawn from one sample of a study of cytomegalovirus exposure and HLA in healthy donors. Sequencing used immunoSEQ multiplex PCR; TCRdb keeps in-frame clones, though not all of them. The repertoire holds 100,000 to 150,000 clones, with roughly 70% as singletons. Sequenced: PBMCs. Receptors originate from a man between 40 and 49 years old in good health and CMV-seropositive. The CDR3 runs from the conserved cysteine through the conserved F or W. D genes are given only for firm matches. Clone size, where shown, is once, few, many, or a class for clones that have expanded.

clone_size	d_call	v_call	j_call	cdr3_nt	cdr3_aa
.	TRBD1	TRBV7-9	TRBJ1-4	TGTGCCAGCTACGATACGGACAGGGGGAGAAATGAAAAACTGTTTTTT	CASYDTDRGRNEKLFF
.	TRBD1	TRBV30	TRBJ2-7	TGTGCCTGGAGGCCAACCCAGGGGGAAGGATCCTACGAGCAGTACTTC	CAWRPTQGEGSYEQYF
.	.	TRBV11-2	TRBJ1-3	TGTGCCAGCAGCCTCCTTGCGGACACCATATATTTT	CASSLLADTIYF
.	TRBD2	TRBV10-2	TRBJ2-7	TGCGCCAGCAGACTAGCGGCACCCTCCTACGAGCAGTACTTC	CASRLAAPSYEQYF
.	.	TRBV2	TRBJ1-3	TGTGCCAGCAGTGAATTCAGGTTCTCTGGAAACACCATATATTTT	CASSEFRFSGNTIYF
.	TRBD2	TRBV5-4	TRBJ2-1	TGTGCCAGCAGCCGCTTGGGGACTAGCGGGAGGGCCAAGTACAATGAGCAGTTCTTC	CASSRLGTSGRAKYNEQFF
.	TRBD1	TRBV6-5	TRBJ1-2	TGTGCCAGCAGTTCGACAGGGGGGATTCATGGCTACACCTTC	CASSSTGGIHGYTF
few	TRBD2	TRBV5-1	TRBJ2-1	TGCGCCAGCAGCCCGACTAGCGGGGGGTCTTACAATGAGCAGTTCTTC	CASSPTSGGSYNEQFF
.	.	TRBV28	TRBJ2-6	TGTGCCAGCAGTTTATTTGGGGCAGGGGCCAACGTCCTGACTTTC	CASSLFGAGANVLTF
.	TRBD1	TRBV19	TRBJ2-7	TGTGCCAGTAGTATTGAGGGGGCGACCTACGAGCAGTACTTC	CASSIEGATYEQYF
.	TRBD1	TRBV6-5	TRBJ2-1	TGTGCCAGCAGTCCGGTAGAAGGGACAGCGAAGTTCTTC	CASSPVEGTAKFF
.	.	TRBV9	TRBJ2-7	TGTGCCAGCAGCCCCACCGGACAGTCCTACGAGCAGTACTTC	CASSPTGQSYEQYF
.	.	TRBV2	TRBJ2-1	TGTGCCAGCCTTCGGGAACTACGGGGAAACAATGAGCAGTTCTTC	CASLRELRGNNEQFF
.	TRBD2	TRBV6-1	TRBJ2-1	TGTGCCAGCAGACCAGCGGGAGGGGAATACAATGAGCAGTTCTTC	CASRPAGGEYNEQFF
few	.	TRBV13	TRBJ2-1	TGTGCCAGCAGCTTAGAGGGGGGGCGCGGGAGCTCCTACAATGAGCAGTTCTTC	CASSLEGGRGSSYNEQFF
.	.	TRBV28	TRBJ1-1	TGTGCCAGCGCCCTGGGGGGATCGGGCACTGAAGCTTTCTTT	CASALGGSGTEAFF
.	.	TRBV19	TRBJ1-3	TGTGCCAGTAGTATCGAGGGAGGCGGAAACACCATATATTTT	CASSIEGGGNTIYF
.	.	TRBV10-2	TRBJ2-2	TGCGCCAGCAGTGAGGCTGGCAGAACAACCGGGGAGCTGTTTTTT	CASSEAGRTTGELFF
.	TRBD1	TRBV5-1	TRBJ1-4	TGCGCCAGCAGCTTACGGACAGGGAGGGAAAAACTGTTTTTT	CASSLRTGREKLFF
.	.	TRBV9	TRBJ1-1	TGTGCCAGCAGCCCACCCGGGGGTTGGTCGGCTGAAGCTTTCTTT	CASSPPGGWSAEAFF
.	TRBD2	TRBV18	TRBJ2-7	TGTGCCAGCTCACTCTCGACTAGCGGGGGGGCCGGATCCTACGAGCAGTACTTC	CASSLSTSGGAGSYEQYF
.	.	TRBV10-3	TRBJ2-7	TGTGCCATCGGGGAGGGGGGGCCGCTCGACGAGCAGTACTTC	CAIGEGGPLDEQYF
once	.	TRBV18	TRBJ1-6	TGTGCCAGCTCACCACCGGCCGGGTTTAATTCACCCCTCCACTTT	CASSPPAGFNSPLHF
.	TRBD1	TRBV9	TRBJ1-2	TGTGCCAGCAGCCCTAGTGGGACAGATGGCTACACCTTC	CASSPSGTDGYTF
.	.	TRBV4-1	TRBJ2-5	TGCGCCAGCAGCCAAGATCCGCAGGGAAGTAGGGGGGAGACCCAGTACTTC	CASSQDPQGSRGETQYF
few	TRBD2	TRBV6-1	TRBJ2-1	TGTGCCAGCAGTGAATTAACTAGCGGGACCTACAATGAGCAGTTCTTC	CASSELTSGTYNEQFF
.	.	TRBV19	TRBJ2-3	TGTGCCAGTAGTATAAAGGGGTTTGATACGCAGTATTTT	CASSIKGFDTQYF
.	.	TRBV5-8	TRBJ1-5	TGTGCCAGCACCCTGACAGGAAATCAGCCCCAGCATTTT	CASTLTGNQPQHF
.	TRBD2	TRBV25-1	TRBJ2-7	TGTGCCAGCGTTCACGACCGGCTAGCGGGAGAATACGAGCAGTACTTC	CASVHDRLAGEYEQYF
once	TRBD2	TRBV27	TRBJ2-7	TGTGCCAGCAGTCGACTAGCTCCCCCGACCTACGAGCAGTACTTC	CASSRLAPPTYEQYF
.	.	TRBV6-6	TRBJ2-1	TGTGCCAGCGGGGAGACTAGTTCCGTCAATGAGCAGTTCTTC	CASGETSSVNEQFF
.	TRBD2	TRBV9	TRBJ2-5	TGTGCCAGCAGTGATTGGGAGGGAGAGACCCAGTACTTC	CASSDWEGETQYF
.	.	TRBV5-1	TRBJ1-1	TGCGCCAGCAGCTTGCAGACTCCGGGGGACACTGAAGCTTTCTTT	CASSLQTPGDTEAFF
.	TRBD1	TRBV7-2	TRBJ1-1	TGTGCCAGCAGCATTGGGACAGGGAACACTGAAGCTTTCTTT	CASSIGTGNTEAFF
few	TRBD1	TRBV5-1	TRBJ1-3	TGCGCCAGCAGCTCTAGGACAGGGGGCTCTGGAAACACCATATATTTT	CASSSRTGGSGNTIYF
.	TRBD1	TRBV27	TRBJ2-3	TGTGCCAGCAGTTTAGGACAGGGGCGGCTACAGGCAGATACGCAGTATTTT	CASSLGQGRLQADTQYF
.	TRBD1	TRBV5-1	TRBJ1-2	TGCGCCAGCGGCAACACAGGGGGCGGCTATGGCTACACCTTC	CASGNTGGGYGYTF
.	.	TRBV28	TRBJ2-3	TGTGCCAGCAGTTTTAACCCCTCGGAGCGGTCTAGCACAGATACGCAGTATTTT	CASSFNPSERSSTDTQYF
.	.	TRBV6-1	TRBJ1-2	TGTGCCAGCAGTGAGAGGGGGTATGGCTACACCTTC	CASSERGYGYTF
.	TRBD1	TRBV27	TRBJ2-7	TGTGCCAGCAGTTTAGAGGGGGCTGACTACGAGCAGTACTTC	CASSLEGADYEQYF
.	.	TRBV15	TRBJ1-5	TGTGCCACCAGCAGAGGACGGCAGGTGGGCAATCAGCCCCAGCATTTT	CATSRGRQVGNQPQHF
.	TRBD2	TRBV5-8	TRBJ2-1	TGTGCCAGCAGCGGCAGCGGGATCTCCTACAATGAGCAGTTCTTC	CASSGSGISYNEQFF
.	.	TRBV5-4	TRBJ2-7	TGTGCCAGCAGCTCCGAATACAGTTACGAGCAGTACTTC	CASSSEYSYEQYF
.	.	TRBV5-6	TRBJ2-7	TGTGCCAGCAGCGGTCAGGGGTCCTCCTACGAGCAGTACTTC	CASSGQGSSYEQYF
.	TRBD1	TRBV4-1	TRBJ1-5	TGCGCCAGCAGCCAAGGGGACAGGGGTAATCAGCCCCAGCATTTT	CASSQGDRGNQPQHF
.	TRBD1	TRBV6-6	TRBJ1-2	TGTGCCAGCAGTACCGACGGGACAGGGGCCTATGGCTACACCTTC	CASSTDGTGAYGYTF
.	.	TRBV19	TRBJ1-5	TGTGCCAGTAGTATGGTTCAGGAAAATCAGCCCCAGCATTTT	CASSMVQENQPQHF
.	.	TRBV6-1	TRBJ1-1	TGTGCCAGCAGGGACAGTTTGCTTTTGGGCACTGAAGCTTTCTTT	CASRDSLLLGTEAFF
.	.	TRBV15	TRBJ2-2	TGTGCCACCAGCAGGAATTCCCAGGGGAACACCGGGGAGCTGTTTTTT	CATSRNSQGNTGELFF
.	TRBD2	TRBV2	TRBJ2-7	TGTGCCAGCAGTGCTGAGCGGGGGGGGGCCTACGAGCAGTACTTC	CASSAERGGAYEQYF
.	TRBD1	TRBV5-1	TRBJ2-2	TGCGCCAGCAGCTACCGGGACAGCCTTACCGGGGAGCTGTTTTTT	CASSYRDSLTGELFF
.	TRBD2	TRBV5-1	TRBJ2-5	TGCGCCAGCAGCTTGGCGGGAGGGCCAGAGACCCAGTACTTC	CASSLAGGPETQYF
.	.	TRBV28	TRBJ1-3	TGTGCCAGCAGTTTAGGAACAGGGCCTGGAAACACCATATATTTT	CASSLGTGPGNTIYF